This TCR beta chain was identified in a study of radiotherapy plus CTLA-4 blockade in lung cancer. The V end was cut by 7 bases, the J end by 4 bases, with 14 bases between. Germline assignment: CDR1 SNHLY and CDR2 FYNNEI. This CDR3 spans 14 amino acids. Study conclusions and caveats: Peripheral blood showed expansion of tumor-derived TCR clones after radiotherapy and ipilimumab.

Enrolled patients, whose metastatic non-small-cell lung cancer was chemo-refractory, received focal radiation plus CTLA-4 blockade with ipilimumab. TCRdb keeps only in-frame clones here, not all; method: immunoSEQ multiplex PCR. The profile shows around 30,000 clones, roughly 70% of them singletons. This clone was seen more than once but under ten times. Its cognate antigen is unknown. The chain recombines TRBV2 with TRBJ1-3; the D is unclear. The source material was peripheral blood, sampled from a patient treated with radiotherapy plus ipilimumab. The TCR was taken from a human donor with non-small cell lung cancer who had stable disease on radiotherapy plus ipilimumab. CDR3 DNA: TGTGCCAGCAATCAGGACTTCTCAGGAAACACCATATATTTT. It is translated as CASNQDFSGNTIYF.